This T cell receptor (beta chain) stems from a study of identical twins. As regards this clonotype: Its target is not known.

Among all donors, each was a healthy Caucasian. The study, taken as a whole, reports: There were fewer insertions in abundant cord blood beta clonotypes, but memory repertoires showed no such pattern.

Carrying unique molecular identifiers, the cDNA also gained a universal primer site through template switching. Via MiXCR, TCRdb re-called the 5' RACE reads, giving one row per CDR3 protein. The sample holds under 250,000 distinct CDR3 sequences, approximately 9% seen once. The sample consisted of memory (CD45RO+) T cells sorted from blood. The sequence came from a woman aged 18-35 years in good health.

DNA for the CDR3: TGTGCCAGCAGCTTAGCGTGGACTAGCGGGGTAGATACGCAGTATTTT. It yields the protein CASSLAWTSGVDTQYF. The chain is built from TRBV7-6 and TRBJ2-3; 12 bases agree with TRBD2. CDR3 length: 16 residues. Germline CDR1 is SGHVS and CDR2 is FNYEAQ. V was pared by 0 bases and J by 5 bases, with 3 bases of the junction left unmatched.